These 27 T cell receptor beta chains were sequenced from one sample in a study of beta chain features in type 1 diabetes (dated by TCRdb to about 2018). The library came from the immunoSEQ multiplex PCR assay. The entire amount of isolated RNA was reverse transcribed using the High Capacity cDNA Reverse Transcription Kit, so the sequenced TCRB transcripts were expressed ones. TCRdb mirrors the immuneACCESS table, restricted to in-frame sequences. Some clones are absent from its copies; in checked studies, under half trace to an unresolved V gene, and the reason for the others is unknown. A total of 430,000 or so clones appear in this sample, approximately 10% of them only once. Together, the top ten hold about 0.042% of the sample. Sequencing used naive CD4+ T cells from blood. This specimen's cell subset or site label, interpreted: true naive CD4+ T cells. Receptors originate from a woman under 30 in good health.

V and J are TRBV14 and TRBJ2-3; D not certain. The CDR3 is 15 residues long. Germline V gene sequence: CDR1 SGHDN, CDR2 FVKESK. V lost 4 bases and J lost 8, with 19 bases in between. The CDR3 nucleotides read TGTGCCAGCAGCCCTACAACGAGTTCAACGGGTACGCAGTATTTT. Translated, it gives CASSPTTSSTGTQYF. The entire variable domain, with the rest obtained from reference TRBV14 and TRBJ2-3, is as follows: EAGVTQFPSHSVIEKGQTVTLRCDPISGHDNLYWYRRVMGKEIKFLLHFVKESKQDESGMPNNRFLAERTGGTYSTLKVQPAELEDSGVYFCASSPTTSSTGTQYFGPGTRLTVL.

The DNA for the CDR3 is TGTGCCAGCAGCCCCCAGGGTAATATGAACACTGAAGCTTTCTTT. Encoded protein: CASSPQGNMNTEAFF. The J gene is TRBJ1-1, the V gene TRBV7-3; TRBD1 might be the D (5 bases). Trimming took 5 bases from V and 0 from J, leaving 13 bases between them. Germline assignment: CDR1 SGHTA and CDR2 FQGTGA. CDR3 length: 15 amino acids.

This clone was seen a few times. The rearrangement links TRBV5-4 to TRBJ2-2; D gene uncertain. Germline V gene sequence: CDR1 SGHNT, CDR2 YYREEE (reference sequence). Trimming pared 0 bases from V and 6 bases from J, leaving 15 bases between. The CDR3 totals 16 residues. The CDR3 spells CASSLAGGLEAGELFF. The CDR3 DNA is TGTGCCAGCAGCTTGGCTGGTGGGTTAGAGGCCGGGGAGCTGTTTTTT.

The chain joins TRBV2 to TRBJ1-5; no clear D gene. V lost 3 bases to trimming and J lost 0 bases, with 12 bases between them. Germline assignment: CDR1 SNHLY and CDR2 FYNNEI. This CDR3 spans 16 amino acids. CDR3 bases: TGTGCCAGCAGTGACCGGTCTGCTCATAGCAATCAGCCCCAGCATTTT. Its protein is CASSDRSAHSNQPQHF.

V gene TRBV15 combines with J gene TRBJ1-5; no definite D call. With 5 bases removed from V and 2 bases from J, the gap between germline ends came to 7 bases. There are 13 residues in the CDR3. The V gene's germline CDR1 is LNHNV and CDR2 YYDKDF (reference sequence). CDR3 DNA: TGTGCCACCAGCCCTCGGGGCAATCAGCCCCAGCATTTT. Amino acids: CATSPRGNQPQHF. Variable domain in full (rest from reference TRBV15 and TRBJ1-5): DAMVIQNPRYQVTQFGKPVTLSCSQTLNHNVMYWYQQKSSQAPKLLFHYYDKDFNNEADTPDNFQSRRPNTSFCFLDIRSPGLGDTAMYLCATSPRGNQPQHFGDGTRLSIL.

This clone was seen a few times. This chain uses TRBV6-5 with TRBJ1-2; D unresolved. Between the trimmed V and J ends, which lost 4 bases and 2 bases, there was a span of 11 bases. This CDR3 comprises 14 residues. CDR1 is MNHEY and CDR2 is SVGAGI in the germline V gene. The CDR3 sequence: CASSSPEGNYGYTF. In DNA form, the CDR3 reads TGTGCCAGCAGTTCGCCTGAGGGAAACTATGGCTACACCTTC.

This clone occurred a few times. The gene calls are TRBV7-9 and TRBJ2-5, with D unresolved. The CDR3 covers 14 residues. V was cut by 0 bases and J by 3 bases, with 8 bases left in between. Germline-derived CDR1 and CDR2 are SEHNR and FQNEAQ (reference sequence). DNA for the CDR3: TGTGCCAGCAGCTTAGCTTGGCAGAAAGAGACCCAGTACTTC. As protein: CASSLAWQKETQYF.

This clone turned up a few times. V gene TRBV5-1 combines with J gene TRBJ2-1; TRBD1 is a possible D gene (6 bases). The length of the CDR3 is 15 residues. Germline loops: CDR1 SGHRS, CDR2 YFSETQ. V lost 7 bases and J lost 6, with 20 bases in between. For the CDR3, the DNA is TGCGCCAGCGGAAGAGACAGGAGTAGAGTCAATGAGCAGTTCTTC. Its protein is CASGRDRSRVNEQFF.

About this clone itself: Other DNA sequences of this sample code for an identical CDR3. This chain uses TRBV5-1 with TRBJ2-3, with D hard to call. Deletions cut 5 bases from V and 3 bases from J, with 7 bases between. The CDR3 is 12 residues long. Germline values: CDR1 SGHRS, CDR2 YFSETQ. CDR3 residues: CASRPGTDTQYF. DNA for the CDR3: TGCGCCAGCAGACCTGGTACAGATACGCAGTATTTT.

The chain employs TRBV12-5 and TRBJ2-1; tentative D call: TRBD2 (5 bases). V lost 3 bases and J lost 0, with 9 bases in between. The CDR3 extends over 15 amino acids. Per germline, CDR1 LGHNT and CDR2 FRNRAP. The CDR3: CASGLGRTSYNEQFF. The CDR3 DNA reads TGTGCTAGTGGTTTAGGGAGAACCTCCTACAATGAGCAGTTCTTC.

The chain has TRBV2 and TRBJ2-7; D gene ambiguous. This CDR3 has 16 residues. Trimming removed 8 bases from V and 6 bases from J, with 26 bases in between. Per germline, CDR1 SNHLY and CDR2 FYNNEI. The CDR3 nucleotides read TGTGCCAGCGGTGGTAAGAAAGGTTCATCGCTTGGCGAGCAGTACTTC. Protein: CASGGKKGSSLGEQYF.

This clone has more than one count but fewer than ten. This chain connects TRBV7-3 to TRBJ1-5; D may be TRBD1 (5 bases). The ends were cut back, 5 bases at V and 0 bases at J, with 8 bases in the middle. Germline V gene data show CDR1 as SGHTA and CDR2 as FQGTGA. The CDR3 is made up of 14 amino acids. CDR3 region: CASSGAASNQPQHF. CDR3 DNA: TGTGCCAGCAGCGGGGCCGCTAGCAATCAGCCCCAGCATTTT.

The chain is built from TRBV29-1 and TRBJ1-2, with a tentative D call TRBD1 (5 bases). Trimming stripped 4 bases from V and 8 bases from J, with 17 bases between. This CDR3 is built from 13 residues. The germline V gene encodes CDR1 SQVTM and CDR2 ANQGSEA. The CDR3 DNA follows: TGCAGCGTTGTTTTGTGGCAGGGTAGAGGCTACACCTTC. The encoded protein is CSVVLWQGRGYTF.

This clone occurred a few times. This chain connects TRBV29-1 to TRBJ2-3; D gene ambiguous. Germline V lookup: CDR1 SQVTM, CDR2 ANQGSEA. V lost 8 bases to trimming and J lost 6 bases, with 12 bases between them. The CDR3 is made up of 11 amino acids. CDR3 residues: CSPRLADTQYF. DNA of the CDR3: TGCAGCCCGCGACTCGCGGATACGCAGTATTTT.

The chain has TRBV16 and TRBJ1-5, with D tentatively TRBD1 (5 bases). V was clipped by 4 bases and J by 8 bases, with 15 bases between them. This CDR3 has 14 residues. The germline V gene has CDR1 KGHSY and CDR2 FQNENV. CDR3 amino acids: CASSLWGRAEPQHF. The CDR3 nucleotides are TGTGCCAGCAGCCTCTGGGGGAGGGCGGAGCCCCAGCATTTT.

V and J are TRBV13 and TRBJ2-7; D remains unclear. CDR1 PRHDT and CDR2 FYEKMQ come from the germline V gene (reference sequence). The CDR3 loop spans 13 amino acids. Trimming pared 4 bases from V and 5 bases from J, leaving 12 bases between. The CDR3 protein is CASSSPLTNEQYF. In DNA, the CDR3 is TGTGCCAGCAGCTCACCCCTCACTAACGAGCAGTACTTC.

The chain employs TRBV28 and TRBJ2-7, with D unclear. The CDR3 runs to 13 residues. V lost 5 bases and J lost 6, with 14 bases in between. From germline, CDR1 is MDHEN and CDR2 SYDVKM. The CDR3 region is CASSPQLPLEQYV. In DNA, the CDR3 is TGTGCCAGCAGTCCTCAACTCCCACTCGAGCAGTACGTC.

There are many counts of this clone. Other nucleotide sequences in the sample specify the same CDR3. The CDR3 sequence: CASSLSTDTQYF. DNA of the CDR3: TGTGCCAGCAGCCTCAGCACAGATACGCAGTATTTT. The chain links TRBV9 to TRBJ2-3; D uncertain. CDR3 length: 12 residues. Germline-derived CDR1 and CDR2 are SGDLS and YYNGEE. Trimming took off 4 bases at V and 0 bases at J, with 3 bases between the two ends.

The chain carries TRBV9 and TRBJ2-3; D is possibly TRBD2 (6 bases). V was pared by 4 bases and J by 6 bases, with 24 bases between. The CDR3 is made up of 17 amino acids. The germline V gene encodes CDR1 SGDLS and CDR2 YYNGEE. CDR3 amino acids: CASSSPYGTPAGDTQYF. The CDR3 DNA is TGTGCCAGCAGCTCCCCTTACGGGACTCCCGCGGGGGATACGCAGTATTTT.

This clone has a handful of counts. V gene TRBV5-1 combines with J gene TRBJ2-2, with 12 bases lining up with TRBD2. The CDR3 length is 17 residues. Looked up from germline, CDR1 is SGHRS and CDR2 is YFSETQ. V shed 4 bases, J shed 6 bases, and the junction held 10 bases outside the gene matches. CDR3 in DNA: TGCGCCAGCAGCCCTGGACTAGCGGGATATTTGGCCGGGGAGCTGTTTTTT. Amino acid sequence: CASSPGLAGYLAGELFF.

The chain carries TRBV7-9 and TRBJ2-3; TRBD1 matches at 7 bases. This CDR3 is 14 amino acids long. Trimming cost V 2 bases and J 6 bases; bases outside gene matches: 5. Per germline, CDR1 SEHNR and CDR2 FQNEAQ (reference sequence). CDR3 protein: CASSLTGVADTQYF. For the CDR3, the DNA is TGTGCCAGCAGCTTAACAGGGGTTGCTGATACGCAGTATTTT.

The gene calls are TRBV9 and TRBJ2-5; weak D call: TRBD2 (5 bases). V dropped 3 bases and J dropped 5 bases, with 14 bases sitting between them. The CDR3 extends over 14 amino acids. The germline V gene has CDR1 SGDLS and CDR2 YYNGEE. The CDR3 coding sequence is TGTGCCAGCAGCGGAGAACGGGGTAGGGAGACCCAGTACTTC. This translates into CASSGERGRETQYF.

The chain combines TRBV6-1 with TRBJ2-7, with 10 bases that match TRBD1. The germline V gene has CDR1 MNHNS and CDR2 SASEGT. J was trimmed by 0 bases and V by 10 bases; bases with no gene match: 9. The CDR3 is made up of 15 amino acids. CDR3 sequence reads: CATRSRTGGSYEQYV. The CDR3 coding sequence is TGTGCCACCCGATCGAGGACAGGGGGCTCCTACGAGCAGTACGTC.

This clone came up a few times. This chain joins TRBV2 and TRBJ2-3; unclear D gene. V lost 4 bases to trimming and J lost 2 bases, with 4 bases between them. This CDR3 has 12 residues. CDR1 SNHLY and CDR2 FYNNEI come from the germline V gene. CDR3 protein: CASSGHTDTQYF. CDR3 coding DNA: TGTGCCAGCAGTGGACACACAGATACGCAGTATTTT.

The V gene is TRBV2, the J gene TRBJ2-3; TRBD2 matches 15 bases. V was pared by 8 bases and J by 4 bases, with 10 bases of the junction left unmatched. This CDR3 has 17 residues. Looked up from germline, CDR1 is SNHLY and CDR2 is FYNNEI. The CDR3 is CASSSGLAGGGADTQYF. The CDR3 DNA reads as TGTGCCAGCTCATCGGGACTAGCGGGAGGAGGAGCAGATACGCAGTATTTT.

This clone has just a few counts. This chain links TRBV27 with TRBJ1-5; D is perhaps TRBD1 (5 bases). The CDR3 is 13 residues long. V dropped 11 bases and J dropped 5 bases, with 16 bases sitting between them. Germline CDR1 and CDR2: MNHEY and SMNVEV (reference sequence). Written as DNA, the CDR3 is TGTGCCGCTCCGGGGCTGTTGGATCAGCCCCAGCATTTT. The encoded protein is CAAPGLLDQPQHF.

This clone was observed a handful of times. The chain joins TRBV19 to TRBJ2-6, with D possibly being TRBD2 (5 bases). Per the germline V gene, CDR1 is LNHDA and CDR2 is SQIVND (reference sequence). Trimming removed 10 bases at V and 4 bases at J, with 11 bases between. This CDR3 comprises 13 residues. The DNA of the CDR3 is TGTGCCACAAGGCGGGCCGGGGCCAACGTCCTGACTTTC. As protein: CATRRAGANVLTF.